The 29 T cell receptor beta chains below all came from one sample that was sequenced in a study of blood T cell repertoires in COVID-19. Assay: immunoSEQ multiplex PCR; the TCRdb copy retains only in-frame clones and omits some. The sample holds some 120,000 clones; roughly nine tenths are singletons and the top ten take 4% to 5%. Sequenced sample: peripheral blood. The receptors stem from a man between 60 and 75 years old with COVID-19, enrolled during active disease.

The J gene is TRBJ2-5, the V gene TRBV7-9; D perhaps matches TRBD1 (6 bases). Germline loops: CDR1 SEHNR, CDR2 FQNEAQ (reference sequence). This CDR3 region has 13 residues. The V gene lost 5 bases and the J gene lost 4 bases, with 11 bases spanning the gap. CDR3 sequence: CASSGRGAETQYF. Here the CDR3 DNA reads TGTGCCAGCAGCGGCAGGGGCGCAGAGACCCAGTACTTC. The full variable domain, with the rest looked up from reference TRBV7-9 and TRBJ2-5, is DTGVSQNPRHKITKRGQNVTFRCDPISEHNRLYWYRQTLGQGPEFLTYFQNEAQLEKSRLLSDRFSAERPKGSFSTLEIQRTEQGDSAMYLCASSGRGAETQYFGPGTRLLVL.

This chain joins TRBV28 and TRBJ2-7; 8 bases map to TRBD1. The CDR3 covers 15 residues. The trim removed 2 bases at V and 2 bases at J, leaving 5 bases unmatched. The germline CDR1 and CDR2 sequences are MDHEN and SYDVKM. CDR3 bases: TGTGCCAGCAGTTTACTCGGACAGGGACCCTACGAGCAGTACTTC. Translating it yields CASSLLGQGPYEQYF.

The chain links TRBV28 to TRBJ2-1, with 7 bases fitting TRBD1. V was pared by 5 bases and J by 8 bases, with 9 bases of the junction left unmatched. Germline lookup yields CDR1 MDHEN and CDR2 SYDVKM. The CDR3 is 14 amino acids. In nucleotides, the CDR3 is TGTGCCAGCAGTCCCCGTAACAGGGGTCATGAGCAGTTCTTC. It translates to CASSPRNRGHEQFF.

The chain uses TRBV21-1 and TRBJ2-7; TRBD2, as called in the table, went unchecked against the DNA. TRBV21-1 is shown as a pseudogene. The CDR3 consists of 18 residues. CDR3 sequence: CASSCRTGLVYLGYEQYF. The CDR3 DNA reads TGTGCCAGCAGCTGCCGGACTGGCCTGGTCTATTTGGGATACGAGCAGTACTTC.

This rearrangement joins TRBV10-1 to TRBJ2-1; 7 nucleotides agree with TRBD1. V lost 1 base and J lost 6; bases outside the gene matches: 0. The germline CDR1 and CDR2 sequences are WNHNN and SYGVQD (reference sequence). This CDR3 contains 13 residues. The CDR3 reads CASSEYRGNEQFF. As DNA, the CDR3 is TGCGCCAGCAGTGAGTACAGGGGCAATGAGCAGTTCTTC.

This clone was seen once. This chain joins TRBV10-2 and TRBJ1-4, with D uncertain. This CDR3 has 11 residues. Germline CDR1 and CDR2: WSHSY and SAAADI. Trimming removed 10 bases at V and 10 bases at J, with 13 bases between. CDR3 residues: CATGRERKLFF. The CDR3 nucleotides read TGCGCCACCGGACGGGAGAGAAAACTGTTTTTT.

The chain combines TRBV5-5 with TRBJ2-1, with 14 bases fitting TRBD2. J was trimmed by 15 bases and V by 0 bases; bases with no gene match: 8. The V gene's germline CDR1 is SGHKS and CDR2 YYEKEE (reference sequence). This CDR3 spans 15 amino acids. The CDR3 sequence is CASSLGGTSGRFTFF. CDR3 nucleotides: TGTGCCAGCAGCTTGGGGGGGACTAGCGGGAGATTTACGTTCTTC.

This chain links TRBV2 with TRBJ1-2; D not resolved. Germline values: CDR1 SNHLY, CDR2 FYNNEI. V was cut by 0 bases and J by 4 bases, with 9 bases left in between. The CDR3 sequence is 14 residues long. DNA of the CDR3: TGTGCCAGCAGTGAAGCTCGCGGACTCTATGGCTACACCTTC. Protein: CASSEARGLYGYTF. Filled out from reference TRBV2 and TRBJ1-2, the complete variable domain reads EPEVTQTPSHQVTQMGQEVILRCVPISNHLYFYWYRQILGQKVEFLVSFYNNEISEKSEIFDDQFSVERPDGSNFTLKIRSTKLEDSAMYFCASSEARGLYGYTFGSGTRLTVV.

The CDR3 coding sequence is TGTGCCAGCAGGCCCTTAGGGGGCTCTAGCACAGATACGCAGTATTTT. Protein sequence: CASRPLGGSSTDTQYF. The chain recombines TRBV28 with TRBJ2-3; 7 bases are a match to TRBD1. Per germline, CDR1 MDHEN and CDR2 SYDVKM. CDR3 size: 16 residues. With V trimmed by 6 bases and J by 0 bases, 9 bases remained unmatched.

The chain employs TRBV4-1 and TRBJ1-2; D unclear. Germline CDR1 is MGHRA and CDR2 is YSYEKL. The V gene lost 3 bases and the J gene lost 0 bases, with 14 bases spanning the gap. The CDR3 runs to 16 residues. The CDR3 spells CASSHPRDQANYGYTF. The DNA of the CDR3 is TGCGCCAGCAGCCACCCTCGGGATCAAGCTAACTATGGCTACACCTTC.

The gene calls are TRBV12-3 or TRBV12-4 and TRBJ2-3; 7 nucleotides match TRBD2. This CDR3 is built from 12 residues. V shed 6 bases, J shed 7 bases, and the junction held 4 bases outside the gene matches. CDR3 nucleotide sequence: TGTGCCAGCAGCGTACTAGCGTATACGCAGTATTTT. Translation gives CASSVLAYTQYF.

The chain combines TRBV10-3 with TRBJ2-7, with 9 bases lining up with TRBD2. The CDR3 runs 15 residues. Germline CDR1 ENHRY, CDR2 SYGVKD. The trim removed 0 bases at V and 2 bases at J, leaving 2 bases unmatched. Written as DNA, the CDR3 is TGTGCCATCAGTGAGTCGGGCGGGAGGGCCTACGAGCAGTACTTC. Translating it yields CAISESGGRAYEQYF.

The gene calls are TRBV6-1 and TRBJ1-1; D may be TRBD1 (5 bases). The germline V gene has CDR1 MNHNS and CDR2 SASEGT. The ends were cut back, 3 bases at V and 5 bases at J, with 10 bases in the middle. There are 13 residues in the CDR3. Here the CDR3 reads CASSEGRGTEAFF. The DNA of the CDR3 is TGTGCCAGCAGTGAGGGGCGGGGGACTGAAGCTTTCTTT.

This clone was recorded only once. The chain carries TRBV10-3 and TRBJ2-1; no reliable D call. Trimming took off 1 base at V and 9 bases at J, with 7 bases between the two ends. Germline V lookup: CDR1 ENHRY, CDR2 SYGVKD. The CDR3 loop spans 12 amino acids. CDR3 bases: TGTGCCATCAGTGAGTTAGCAAGTGAGCAGTTCTTC. Translated: CAISELASEQFF.

CDR3 residues: CASASRGGNSEQYF. The CDR3 DNA reads as TGTGCCAGCGCGTCACGGGGGGGCAATAGCGAGCAGTACTTC. The chain recombines TRBV11-3 with TRBJ2-7; 8 bases fit TRBD2. The CDR3 is made up of 14 amino acids. Trimming removed 8 bases from V and 6 bases from J; junction bases left unmatched: 12. Germline-derived CDR1 and CDR2 are SGHNT and YENEEA. The complete variable domain, with remaining parts taken from reference TRBV11-3 and TRBJ2-7, reads EAGVVQSPRYKIIEKKQPVAFWCNPISGHNTLYWYLQNLGQGPELLIRYENEEAVDDSQLPKDRFSAERLKGVDSTLKIQPAELGDSAVYLCASASRGGNSEQYFGPGTRLTVT.

This clone was picked up one time. The J gene is TRBJ2-7, the V gene TRBV24-1, with D perhaps matching TRBD1 (5 bases). This CDR3 has 15 amino acids. Germline V lookup: CDR1 KGHDR, CDR2 SFDVKD. V was pared by 3 bases and J by 3 bases, with 14 bases between. CDR3 nucleotides: TGTGCCACCAGTGATCCCCAGGGTCCAGACTACGAGCAGTACTTC. This encodes CATSDPQGPDYEQYF.

The chain has TRBV7-8 and TRBJ2-2; tentative D call: TRBD1 (6 bases). CDR3 length: 16 residues. CDR1 is SGHVS and CDR2 is FQNEAQ in the germline V gene. Trimming took 3 bases from V and 6 from J, leaving 17 bases between them. The CDR3 reads CASSLRNTGNPGELFF. CDR3 nucleotide sequence: TGTGCCAGCAGCTTGAGAAATACAGGGAATCCCGGGGAGCTGTTTTTT.

This clone is a singleton in its sample. This chain uses TRBV3-1 (or the pseudogene TRBV3-2) with TRBJ2-1; 9 bases fit TRBD2. V was pared by 3 bases and J by 10 bases, with 16 bases of the junction left unmatched. This CDR3 has 17 amino acids. CDR1 is LGHDT, CDR2 YNNKEL, per germline (reference sequence). Written as DNA, the CDR3 is TGTGCCAGCAGCCAGGACTTAGGGGCGGGAGGGCCCTGGGAGCAGTTCTTC. This sequence encodes CASSQDLGAGGPWEQFF.

The chain links TRBV7-2 to TRBJ1-3; TRBD1 is a possible D gene (6 bases). Deletions cut 6 bases from V and 0 bases from J, with 12 bases between. The CDR3 runs to 15 residues. The germline gives CDR1 SGHTA, CDR2 FQGNSA. The CDR3 DNA follows: TGTGCCAGCAGTATAGGGGGAGTCTCTGGAAACACCATATATTTT. This codes for CASSIGGVSGNTIYF.

This clone was counted a single time. This chain joins TRBV5-1 and TRBJ2-7, with 12 nucleotides matching TRBD2. CDR1 and CDR2 (germline): SGHRS, YFSETQ. The CDR3 extends over 15 amino acids. The trim removed 3 bases at V and 2 bases at J, leaving 3 bases unmatched. CDR3 in DNA: TGCGCCAGCAGCTGGGGACTAGCGGGCACCTACGAGCAGTACTTC. Translated: CASSWGLAGTYEQYF.

The chain recombines TRBV5-4 with TRBJ2-1; no clear D. The ends were cut back, 1 base at V and 0 bases at J, with 11 bases in the middle. The CDR3 sequence is 16 residues long. Germline V CDR1 and CDR2: SGHNT, YYREEE (reference sequence). CDR3 nucleotide sequence: TGTGCCAGCAGCTTGACTCTCATGAGCTCCTACAATGAGCAGTTCTTC. Translating it yields CASSLTLMSSYNEQFF.

This clone was detected only once. The chain recombines TRBV27 with TRBJ2-3; D ambiguous. The ends were cut back, 8 bases at V and 5 bases at J, with 8 bases in the middle. Germline assignment: CDR1 MNHEY and CDR2 SMNVEV (reference sequence). The CDR3 is 11 amino acids. CDR3 in DNA: TGTGCCAGCGCGAAACGAGATACGCAGTATTTT. Translating gives CASAKRDTQYF.

The chain joins TRBV4-1 to TRBJ1-1; D may be TRBD1 (5 bases). The CDR3 covers 14 residues. CDR1 is MGHRA and CDR2 is YSYEKL in the germline V gene. The V gene lost 4 bases and the J gene lost 4 bases, with 13 bases spanning the gap. The CDR3 DNA is TGCGCCAGCAGCCCGCAGGGTTTGGGCACTGAAGCTTTCTTT. It encodes CASSPQGLGTEAFF.

The chain joins TRBV3-1 (or the pseudogene TRBV3-2) to TRBJ2-1; D is possibly TRBD2 (6 bases). V lost 0 bases and J lost 9, with 12 bases in between. This CDR3 is built from 14 residues. The germline gives CDR1 LGHDT, CDR2 YNNKEL (reference sequence). The CDR3 reads CASSQDLGGSEQFF. The CDR3 DNA reads TGTGCCAGCAGCCAAGATCTTGGGGGGAGTGAGCAGTTCTTC.

This clone was seen only a few times. This chain uses TRBV4-1 with TRBJ1-1; 7 nucleotides match TRBD1. Trimming took 0 bases from V and 4 from J; bases not matched to a gene: 5. CDR3 length: 15 residues. Germline values: CDR1 MGHRA, CDR2 YSYEKL. The chain's CDR3 is CASSQDWDSPTEAFF. CDR3 bases: TGCGCCAGCAGCCAAGATTGGGACAGCCCCACTGAAGCTTTCTTT.

V is TRBV28 and J is TRBJ1-3, with D perhaps matching TRBD1 (6 bases). This CDR3 region has 15 residues. Germline CDR1 and CDR2: MDHEN and SYDVKM. Deletions cut 7 bases from V and 5 bases from J, with 18 bases between. The CDR3 nucleotides read TGTGCCAGCATCCTAGCAGGGGCCGCTCGAAACACCATATATTTT. Its translation is CASILAGAARNTIYF.

This chain uses TRBV25-1 with TRBJ2-7, with 7 positions matching TRBD2. The CDR3 length is 14 residues. Germline assignment: CDR1 MGHDK and CDR2 SYGVNS. V shed 8 bases and J 3 bases; nucleotides not matched to a gene: 10. In DNA form, the CDR3 reads TGTGCCAGCCCCCTCCTGGGGGGGAACTACGAGCAGTACTTC. This translates into CASPLLGGNYEQYF.

The DNA for the CDR3 is TGTGCCAGCAGCTTAGATCCGGGACTAGGTTCCTACAATGAGCAGTTCTTC. This gives the protein CASSLDPGLGSYNEQFF. The chain combines TRBV11-2 with TRBJ2-1, with 8 positions matching TRBD2. With V trimmed by 0 bases and J by 1 base, 5 bases remained unmatched. This CDR3 region has 17 residues. Germline V CDR1 and CDR2: SGHAT, FQNNGV.

The chain has TRBV11-2 and TRBJ2-1; TRBD2 might be the D (6 bases). V was shortened by 1 base and J by 1 base, with 8 bases between the two germline ends. Germline V gene data show CDR1 as SGHAT and CDR2 as FQNNGV. The CDR3 sequence is 15 residues long. The CDR3 protein is CASSLAGGSYNEQFF. The CDR3 nucleotides are TGTGCCAGCAGCTTAGCTGGGGGGTCCTACAATGAGCAGTTCTTC.